Sequencing of this T cell receptor (beta chain) was carried out in a study of T cells in Graves' hyperthyroidism and ophthalmopathy. This clonotype was seen ten or more times. Template material for amplifying TCR beta CDR3 regions consisted of RNA transcripts. First-round RT-PCR with HTBI primers amplified the TCR CDR3 region. Using its own MiXCR run on the multiplex PCR reads, TCRdb lists one record per CDR3 protein. The sample consists of nearly 600,000 distinct CDR3 sequences, more than 11% of them appearing once. Patients aged 18 to 65 with hyperthyroidism were newly diagnosed, with duration under 2 months. The sample consisted of blood. The origin of this receptor is a woman between 25 and 40 years old with Graves' hyperthyroidism that later progressed to Graves' ophthalmopathy.

Here the CDR3 DNA reads TGCAGTTGGCGCAGGAGCGGGACGGAGACCCAGTACTTC. Amino acid sequence: CSWRRSGTETQYF. The rearrangement joins TRBV20-1 to TRBJ2-5, with 7 bases identical to TRBD2. Germline values: CDR1 DFQATT, CDR2 SNEGSKA (reference sequence). The CDR3 consists of 13 residues. The ends lost 8 bases at V and 5 bases at J; junction bases unmatched: 11.